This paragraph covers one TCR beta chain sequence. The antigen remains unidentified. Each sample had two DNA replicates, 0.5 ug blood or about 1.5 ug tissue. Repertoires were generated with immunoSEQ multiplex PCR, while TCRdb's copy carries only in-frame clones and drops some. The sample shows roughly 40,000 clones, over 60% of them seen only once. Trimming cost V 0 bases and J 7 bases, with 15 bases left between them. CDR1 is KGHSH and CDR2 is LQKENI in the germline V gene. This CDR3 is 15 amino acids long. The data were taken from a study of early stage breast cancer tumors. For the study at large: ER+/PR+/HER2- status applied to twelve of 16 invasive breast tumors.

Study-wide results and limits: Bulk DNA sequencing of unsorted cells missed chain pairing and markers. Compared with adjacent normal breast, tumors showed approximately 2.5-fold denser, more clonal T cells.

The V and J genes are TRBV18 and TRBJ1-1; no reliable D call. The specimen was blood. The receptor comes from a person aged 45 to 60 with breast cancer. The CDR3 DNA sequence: TGTGCCAGCTCACCACCGAGCCGATCCCGGGGTGAAGCTTTCTTT. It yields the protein CASSPPSRSRGEAFF.